The source of this TCR beta chain is a study of metastatic and nonmetastatic thyroid tumors. As for the study in general: Patients with malignant and benign thyroid disease provided blood and tumor or nodule tissue, whose repertoires were compared. The study's findings and limits: It was reported that TCR beta diversity was significantly higher in malignant thyroid tumors than benign nodules, in blood and tumor.

Turning to this clone: Its antigen is not identified.

Germline V gives CDR1 GTSNPN, CDR2 SVGIG (reference sequence). V was shortened by 4 bases and J by 7 bases, with 14 bases between the two germline ends. There are 14 residues in the CDR3. Ahead of thyroid surgery, no patient had received treatment of any kind. Source study methods: The study took CDR3 differences across clinicopathological groups and made a distant-metastasis classifier for papillary thyroid cancer from them. TCRdb called clones again from the PCR reads with MiXCR. The V and J calls and clone size are TCRdb's, not the authors'. The data show approximately 79,000 clones, with around 7.8% seen just once and roughly 10% held by the top ten.

This chain joins TRBV30 and TRBJ1-6, with no clear D. Sequenced: blood. The origin of this receptor is a female donor with papillary thyroid cancer or a benign thyroid nodule (not recorded which). Some clones in this sample may be carry-over from other donors' samples. CDR3 loop: CAWTRILANSPLHF. The CDR3, as DNA: TGTGCCTGGACACGAATACTGGCGAATTCACCCCTCCACTTT. The full variable domain, completed using reference TRBV30 and TRBJ1-6, is SQTIHQWPATLVQPVGSPLSLECTVEGTSNPNLYWYRQAAGRGLQLLFYSVGIGQISSEVPQNLSASRPQDRQFILSSKKLLLSDSGFYLCAWTRILANSPLHFGNGTRLTVT.